This note documents a single T cell receptor (beta chain) sequence. What it binds is not known. This specimen comes from a study of beta chain features in type 1 diabetes. General observations from the study: VDJ junctions from type 1 diabetes patients carried fewer insertions and larger deletions. Among patients with Type 1 diabetes, TCRB CDR3s were moderately but significantly shorter in every one of the four CD4+ subsets. The study found that naive, central memory and Treg TCRB repertoires appeared more similar in patients than in healthy donors.

Expressed TCRB transcripts were sequenced because the isolated RNA had all been reverse transcribed beforehand. Only in-frame clones appear in the TCRdb table, and some are missing; sequencing was by immunoSEQ multiplex PCR. The data contain 150,000 or so clones, 9% to 10% of them singletons. This CDR3 comprises 17 residues. Unmatched junction bases numbered 9, after V lost 2 bases and J lost 0 bases. Germline CDR1 SGHDT, CDR2 YYEEEE. The chain joins TRBV5-6 to TRBJ1-1, with 8 bases that match TRBD1. This TCR was recovered from a woman aged 40 to 49 in good health. Sequences were obtained from central memory CD4+ T cells from blood. CDR3 region: CASSFRTGMVMNTEAFF. CDR3 DNA: TGTGCCAGCAGCTTTAGGACAGGGATGGTCATGAACACTGAAGCTTTCTTT.